This T cell receptor (beta chain) was recovered during a study of blood T cell repertoires in COVID-19. Study as a whole: Collection of acute and convalescent COVID-19 samples took place in the United States, Italy and Spain. T cells, B-cell-depleted T cells, or PBMCs supplied cDNA or gDNA.

This CDR3 spans 14 amino acids. CDR1 and CDR2 from the germline V gene are MNHEY and SVGAGI. V shed 7 bases and J shed 0 bases, with 9 bases lying between them. Method: immunoSEQ multiplex PCR; TCRdb's copy keeps in-frame clones and lacks some. The sample consists of a few hundred thousand clones, over 70% of them appearing once. V is TRBV6-5 and J is TRBJ1-4; D is undetermined. This TCR derives from a woman in her 70s with COVID-19, enrolled during active disease. The sequenced material came from peripheral blood. CDR3 nucleotides: TGTGCCAGCACGACACCGGCAACTAATGAAAAACTGTTTTTT. This translates into CASTTPATNEKLFF.